The T cell receptor (beta chain) described here comes from a study of T cells in Graves' hyperthyroidism and ophthalmopathy. This clonotype came up once. Researchers took RNA transcripts and amplified the TCR beta CDR3 regions from them. The study used the HTBI primer set for a first-round RT-PCR of the TCR CDR3. MiXCR was run by TCRdb on the multiplex PCR reads, yielding one entry per CDR3 protein. The data contain roughly 700,000 distinct CDR3 sequences, 11% to 15% of them singletons. The sequenced material came from blood. This TCR was recovered from a woman younger than 35 with Graves' hyperthyroidism.

As DNA, the CDR3 is TGCAGTGCTAGAAACAGGGGGCATGGCTACACCTTC. Its protein product is CSARNRGHGYTF. This rearrangement joins TRBV20-1 to TRBJ1-2, with TRBD1 matching over 9 bases. The CDR3 has 12 amino acids. From germline, CDR1 is DFQATT and CDR2 SNEGSKA (reference sequence). The V segment lost 2 bases and the J segment 6 bases; nucleotides outside the gene matches: 1.